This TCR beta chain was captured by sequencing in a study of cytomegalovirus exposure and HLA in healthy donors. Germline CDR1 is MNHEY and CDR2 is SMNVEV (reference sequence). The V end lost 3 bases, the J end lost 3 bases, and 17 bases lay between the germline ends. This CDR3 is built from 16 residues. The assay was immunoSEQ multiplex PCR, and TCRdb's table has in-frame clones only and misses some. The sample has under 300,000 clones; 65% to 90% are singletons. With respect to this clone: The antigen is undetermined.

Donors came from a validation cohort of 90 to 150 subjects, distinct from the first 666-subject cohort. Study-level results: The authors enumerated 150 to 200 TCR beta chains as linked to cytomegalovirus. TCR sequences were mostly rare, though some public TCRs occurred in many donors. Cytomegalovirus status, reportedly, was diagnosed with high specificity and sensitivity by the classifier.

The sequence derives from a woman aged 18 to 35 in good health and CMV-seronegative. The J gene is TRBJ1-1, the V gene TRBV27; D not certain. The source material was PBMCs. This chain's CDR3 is CASSFSGVAVDTEAFF. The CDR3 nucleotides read TGTGCCAGCAGTTTCTCTGGAGTAGCAGTGGACACTGAAGCTTTCTTT.